Listed here are 10 T cell receptor beta chains from one sample, sequenced in a study of cytomegalovirus exposure and HLA in healthy donors. Use of 60 Vbeta and 13 Jbeta primers characterized the PCR. The method was immunoSEQ multiplex PCR; TCRdb's version includes in-frame clones alone and lacks a portion of them. The table lists some 140,000 clones, about 70% of them singletons. Sequenced sample: PBMCs. The receptors here all came from a man younger than 35 in good health and CMV-seronegative.

This clone appeared a few times. The rearrangement links TRBV7-2 to TRBJ1-3; no firm D call. The V end was cut by 5 bases, the J end by 0 bases, with 11 bases between. Germline lookup yields CDR1 SGHTA and CDR2 FQGNSA. This CDR3 region has 15 residues. Written as DNA, the CDR3 is TGTGCCAGCAGCGTCCGGGTCAGCTCTGGAAACACCATATATTTT. Protein product: CASSVRVSSGNTIYF.

The chain carries TRBV19 and TRBJ2-3, with 8 bases fitting TRBD1. The V and J ends lost 10 bases and 7 bases, in that order; junction bases with no gene match: 13. The CDR3 consists of 14 residues. Per germline, CDR1 LNHDA and CDR2 SQIVND (reference sequence). Here the CDR3 reads CATRPDGQGYTQYF. CDR3 DNA: TGTGCCACCCGACCCGATGGACAGGGCTATACGCAGTATTTT.

Note on this clone: One end of the junction is discordant with germline, which a read error may explain. CDR3 amino acids: CASSYSGRLAKNSQYF. The CDR3 coding sequence is TGTGCCAGCAGTTACTCGGGCAGGCTAGCCAAAAACAGTCAGTACTTC. The chain recombines TRBV6-5 with TRBJ2-4; a weak D match, TRBD2 (5 bases). Germline V gene data show CDR1 as MNHEY and CDR2 as SVGAGI. The CDR3 covers 16 residues.

This chain joins TRBV5-4 and TRBJ2-5, with 7 bases matching TRBD2. Germline values: CDR1 SGHNT, CDR2 YYREEE (reference sequence). The V segment lost 0 bases and the J segment 5 bases; nucleotides outside the gene matches: 4. The CDR3 is 14 residues long. In DNA form, the CDR3 reads TGTGCCAGCAGCTTGGGAAGGGAGGGGGAGACCCAGTACTTC. Translation gives CASSLGREGETQYF.

The rearrangement joins TRBV5-1 to TRBJ2-1, with D possibly being TRBD2 (6 bases). This CDR3 comprises 14 residues. In germline, CDR1 is SGHRS, CDR2 YFSETQ. The V end lost 3 bases, the J end lost 0 bases, and 7 bases lay between the germline ends. The CDR3 region is CASSSGSSYNEQFF. The CDR3, as DNA: TGCGCCAGCAGCTCCGGGAGCTCCTACAATGAGCAGTTCTTC. Supplemented by reference TRBV5-1 and TRBJ2-1, the full variable domain reads KAGVTQTPRYLIKTRGQQVTLSCSPISGHRSVSWYQQTPGQGLQFLFEYFSETQRNKGNFPGRFSGRQFSNSRSEMNVSTLELGDSALYLCASSSGSSYNEQFFGPGTRLTVL.

CDR3 sequence reads: CASIDRARSINNEQFF. For the CDR3, the DNA is TGTGCCAGCATCGACAGGGCCCGTTCAATTAATAATGAGCAGTTCTTC. V gene TRBV6-6 combines with J gene TRBJ2-1; TRBD1 aligns across 7 bases. The CDR3 has 16 residues. Germline values: CDR1 MNHNY, CDR2 SVGAGI (reference sequence). The trim removed 7 bases at V and 7 bases at J, leaving 16 bases unmatched.

This chain links TRBV5-4 with TRBJ2-1; TRBD1 matches 12 bases. CDR1 and CDR2 (germline): SGHNT, YYREEE (reference sequence). J was trimmed by 7 bases and V by 4 bases; bases with no gene match: 6. This CDR3 is 15 amino acids long. The CDR3 reads CASSPGTGGLNEQFF. Here the CDR3 DNA reads TGTGCCAGCAGCCCTGGGACAGGGGGCCTGAATGAGCAGTTCTTC.

The CDR3 DNA is TGTGCCAGTAGTTCCCTGGCGGGGGGGCGTCAAGATACGCAGTATTTT. Translated, it gives CASSSLAGGRQDTQYF. This chain joins TRBV19 and TRBJ2-3; 9 bases are shared with TRBD2. The CDR3 has 16 amino acids. The trim removed 5 bases at V and 5 bases at J, leaving 11 bases unmatched. Germline CDR1 and CDR2: LNHDA and SQIVND (reference sequence).

The rearrangement links TRBV13 to TRBJ2-1; 7 bases fit TRBD2. This CDR3 region has 16 residues. The germline V gene has CDR1 PRHDT and CDR2 FYEKMQ (reference sequence). Trimming at V came to 0 bases and at J to 3 bases, leaving 5 bases not matched to a gene. CDR3 nucleotides: TGTGCCAGCAGCTTAGGGCAGAGCGGGGTCTACAATGAGCAGTTCTTC. Translation gives CASSLGQSGVYNEQFF.

This clone was counted only a few times. V is TRBV5-4 and J is TRBJ2-5; TRBD1 aligns across 8 bases. The germline CDR1 and CDR2 sequences are SGHNT and YYREEE (reference sequence). J lost 4 bases, V lost 2 bases, and 10 bases had no gene match. The CDR3 extends over 16 amino acids. CDR3 loop: CASSFSDRGGGETQYF. CDR3 nucleotide sequence: TGTGCCAGCAGCTTCTCCGACAGGGGTGGGGGAGAGACCCAGTACTTC.